The clone carrying this T cell receptor beta chain was seen ten or more times. Antigen unknown. All donors were healthy HIV-negative adults lacking recent acute infections or vaccinations. This specimen comes from a study of shared clonotypes between healthy human individuals. Germline CDR1 reads MNHNS; CDR2 reads SASEGT. The CDR3 is 14 residues long. V gave up 5 bases and J gave up 5 bases; unmatched junction bases: 7. Study results and caveats: Represented diversity, genetic and exposure-history alike, was limited by few donors.

Every subset had its genomic DNA shared out evenly among several immunoSEQ plates. TCRdb's copy holds only in-frame clones and misses some; the assay was immunoSEQ multiplex PCR. The sample includes hundreds of thousands of clones, approximately 77% of them seen just once. Sequenced: PBMCs. The J gene is TRBJ2-7, the V gene TRBV6-1, with 9 nucleotides matching TRBD1. The origin of this receptor is a middle-aged woman in good health. Some clones in this sample may be carry-over from other donors' samples. The CDR3 region has the DNA TGTGCCAGCAGTCTACAGGGGGCGCTCAACGAGCAGTACTTC. Protein sequence: CASSLQGALNEQYF.